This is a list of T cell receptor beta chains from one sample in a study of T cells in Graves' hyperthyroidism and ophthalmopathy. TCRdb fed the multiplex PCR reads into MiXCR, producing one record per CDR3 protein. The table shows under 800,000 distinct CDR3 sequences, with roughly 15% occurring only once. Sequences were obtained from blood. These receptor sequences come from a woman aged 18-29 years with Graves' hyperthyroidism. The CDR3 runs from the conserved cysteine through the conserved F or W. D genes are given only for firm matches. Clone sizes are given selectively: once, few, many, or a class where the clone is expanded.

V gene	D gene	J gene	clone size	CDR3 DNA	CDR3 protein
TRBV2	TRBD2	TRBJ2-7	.	TGTGCCAGCAGTGAATACGGGACTAGCGGAGTCGGACCGTTCTACGAGCAGTACTTC	CASSEYGTSGVGPFYEQYF
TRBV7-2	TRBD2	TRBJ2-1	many	TGTGCCAGCAGCTTGTCTAGCGGGAGTTCCTATGAGCAGTTCTTC	CASSLSSGSSYEQFF
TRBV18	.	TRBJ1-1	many	TGTGCCAGCTCCATGGACAGCTTGAACACTGAAGCTTTCTTT	CASSMDSLNTEAFF
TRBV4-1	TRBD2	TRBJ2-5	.	TGCGCCAGCAGCCAAGCGCCGGGGGGGAAAGAGACCCAGTACTTC	CASSQAPGGKETQYF
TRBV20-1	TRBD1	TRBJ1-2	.	TGCAGTGCTAGCCGACAGGGAGACTATGGCTACACCTTC	CSASRQGDYGYTF
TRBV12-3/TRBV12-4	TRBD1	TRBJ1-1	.	TGTGCCAGCAGGCCTCCTGGGACAGGAAGTTACACTGAAGCTTTCTTT	CASRPPGTGSYTEAFF
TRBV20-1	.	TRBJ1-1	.	TGCAGTGCTAGAGGGGCAGGGAAGAACACTGAAGCTTTCTTT	CSARGAGKNTEAFF
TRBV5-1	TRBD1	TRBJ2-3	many	TGCGCCAGCAGCTTGGGCGGGACAGGGGAGAGCACAGATACGCAGTATTTT	CASSLGGTGESTDTQYF
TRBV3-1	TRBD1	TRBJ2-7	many	TGTGCCAGCAGCGCGGGACAGGGGACCCTCCAGCAGTACTTC	CASSAGQGTLQQYF
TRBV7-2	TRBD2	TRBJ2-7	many	TGTGCCAGCAGCAATGGACTAGCGGGAGGATTTTACGAGCAGTACTTC	CASSNGLAGGFYEQYF
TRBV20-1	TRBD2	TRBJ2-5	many	TGCAGTGCTGAGGGGCTAGCGGGAGACCGGGAGACCCAGTACTTC	CSAEGLAGDRETQYF
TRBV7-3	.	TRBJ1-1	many	TGTGCCAGCAGCTTCGAGCGAGGCACTGAAGCTTTCTTT	CASSFERGTEAFF
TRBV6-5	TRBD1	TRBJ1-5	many	TGTGCCAGCAGTTACGGGACAGGGGTCAATCAGCCCCAGCATTTT	CASSYGTGVNQPQHF
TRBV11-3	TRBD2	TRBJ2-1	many	TGTGCCAGCAGCCTACTAGCGGGAGGCGACAATGAGCAGTTCTTC	CASSLLAGGDNEQFF
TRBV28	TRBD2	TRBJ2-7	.	TGTGCCAGCAGAGGCAGCAGCGGGAGCTACGGCTACGAGCAGTACTTC	CASRGSSGSYGYEQYF
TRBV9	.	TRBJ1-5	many	TGTGCCAGCAGCCCCTCCCCAGGGCAGCCCCAGCATTTT	CASSPSPGQPQHF
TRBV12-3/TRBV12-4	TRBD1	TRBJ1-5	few	TGTGCCAGCAGTTTAGCGGGACAGGGGGCGTTTCAGCCCCAGCATTTT	CASSLAGQGAFQPQHF
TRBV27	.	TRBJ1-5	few	TGTGCCAGCAGTTTTTTGGGGAGTAGCAATCAGCCCCAGCATTTT	CASSFLGSSNQPQHF
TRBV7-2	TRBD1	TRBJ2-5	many	TGTGCCAGCAGCTTAGGTTGGCCGGGACAGGGCCAAGAGACCCAGTACTTC	CASSLGWPGQGQETQYF
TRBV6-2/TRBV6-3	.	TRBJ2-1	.	TGTGCCAGCAGTCCACTCCGGGTCTACGGGAGCATTTCCTACAATGAGCAGTTCTTC	CASSPLRVYGSISYNEQFF
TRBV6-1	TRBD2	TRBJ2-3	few	TGTGCCAGCAGTATCCTAGCGGGAGGACCCGATACGCAGTATTTT	CASSILAGGPDTQYF
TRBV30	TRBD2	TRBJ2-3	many	TGTGCCTGGAGCGCTGGCGGGGGAGCAGATACGCAGTATTTT	CAWSAGGGADTQYF
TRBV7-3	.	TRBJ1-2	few	TGTGCCAATTCAAACCCCTATGGCTACACCTTC	CANSNPYGYTF
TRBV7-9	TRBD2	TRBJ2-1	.	TGTGCCAGCAGCCCGGAACTAGCGGGAGGGTGGGACAATGAGCAGTTCTTC	CASSPELAGGWDNEQFF
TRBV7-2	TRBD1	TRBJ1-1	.	TGTGCCAGCAGTTCTAAGGGGACAGGGTCCGACACTGAAGCTTTCTTT	CASSSKGTGSDTEAFF
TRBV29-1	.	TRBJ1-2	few	TGCAGCGTTGAAGAGAGAAGTGGGGAGGGAGCACTGGCCTATGGCTACACCTTC	CSVEERSGEGALAYGYTF
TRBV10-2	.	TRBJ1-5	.	TGCGCCAGCATGAGTCAGCGCAATCAGCCCCAGCATTTT	CASMSQRNQPQHF
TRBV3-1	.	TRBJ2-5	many	TGTGCCAGCAGCCTCCATAGGGCCAGTCAAGAGACCCAGTACTTC	CASSLHRASQETQYF
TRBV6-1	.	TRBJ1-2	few	TGTGCCAGCAGAACGGGGTTTTGGGACTATGGCTACACCTTC	CASRTGFWDYGYTF
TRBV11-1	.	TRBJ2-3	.	TGTGCCAGCAGCTTTCTGAGAGAAGATACGCAGTATTTT	CASSFLREDTQYF
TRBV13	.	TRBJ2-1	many	TGTGCCAGCAGCCCGCCGAGGCCAGGGGCCTACAATGAGCAGTTCTTC	CASSPPRPGAYNEQFF
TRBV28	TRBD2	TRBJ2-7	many	TGTGCCAGCAGTTTAACCTTAGCGGGAGTCCTCTCCTACGAGCAGTACTTC	CASSLTLAGVLSYEQYF
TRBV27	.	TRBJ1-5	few	TGTGCCAGCAGGATGCGCGCCGCTACAGTCAATAGCAATCAGCCCCAGCATTTT	CASRMRAATVNSNQPQHF
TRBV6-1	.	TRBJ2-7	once	TGTGCCAGCAGTGAAGGGTCGTGGAGGGGGTACGAGCAGTACTTC	CASSEGSWRGYEQYF
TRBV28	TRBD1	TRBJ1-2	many	TGTGCCAGCAGTCTCCCGGGACAGGGACTTGTCTACACCTTC	CASSLPGQGLVYTF
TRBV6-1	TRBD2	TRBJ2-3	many	TGTGCCAGCAGTGTCAGGCTAGCGGGAGTGGCAGATACGCAGTATTTT	CASSVRLAGVADTQYF
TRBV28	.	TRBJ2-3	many	TGTGCCAGCAGCAGGGGGGACACTACAGATACGCAGTATTTT	CASSRGDTTDTQYF
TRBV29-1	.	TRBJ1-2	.	TGCAGCTCCCGGGGAGGGGATGGCTACACCTTC	CSSRGGDGYTF
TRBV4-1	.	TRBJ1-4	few	TGCGCCAGCAGCCGCCCATTCCAGGGTCGTTTTGAAAAACTGTTTTTT	CASSRPFQGRFEKLFF
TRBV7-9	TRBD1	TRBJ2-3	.	TGTGCCAGTGACTCACCGGGACAGAGCACAGATACGCAGTATTTT	CASDSPGQSTDTQYF
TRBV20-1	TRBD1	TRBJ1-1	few	TGCAGTGCTAATCCGACAGGGGGGAGAACTGAAGCTTTCTTT	CSANPTGGRTEAFF